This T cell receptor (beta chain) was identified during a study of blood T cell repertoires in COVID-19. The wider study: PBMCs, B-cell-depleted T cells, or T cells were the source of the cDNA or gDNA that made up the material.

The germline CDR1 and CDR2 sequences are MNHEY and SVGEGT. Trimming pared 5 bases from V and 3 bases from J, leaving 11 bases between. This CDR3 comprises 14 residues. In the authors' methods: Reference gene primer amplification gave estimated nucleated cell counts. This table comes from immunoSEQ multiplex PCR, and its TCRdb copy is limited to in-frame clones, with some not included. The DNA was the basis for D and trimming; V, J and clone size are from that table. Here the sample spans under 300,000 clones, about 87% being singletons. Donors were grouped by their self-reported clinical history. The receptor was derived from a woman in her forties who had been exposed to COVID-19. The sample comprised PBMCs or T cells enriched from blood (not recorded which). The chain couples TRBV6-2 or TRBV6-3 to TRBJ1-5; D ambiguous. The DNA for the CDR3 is TGTGCCAGCAGTACCGGACTCTACAATCAGCCCCAGCATTTT. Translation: CASSTGLYNQPQHF.